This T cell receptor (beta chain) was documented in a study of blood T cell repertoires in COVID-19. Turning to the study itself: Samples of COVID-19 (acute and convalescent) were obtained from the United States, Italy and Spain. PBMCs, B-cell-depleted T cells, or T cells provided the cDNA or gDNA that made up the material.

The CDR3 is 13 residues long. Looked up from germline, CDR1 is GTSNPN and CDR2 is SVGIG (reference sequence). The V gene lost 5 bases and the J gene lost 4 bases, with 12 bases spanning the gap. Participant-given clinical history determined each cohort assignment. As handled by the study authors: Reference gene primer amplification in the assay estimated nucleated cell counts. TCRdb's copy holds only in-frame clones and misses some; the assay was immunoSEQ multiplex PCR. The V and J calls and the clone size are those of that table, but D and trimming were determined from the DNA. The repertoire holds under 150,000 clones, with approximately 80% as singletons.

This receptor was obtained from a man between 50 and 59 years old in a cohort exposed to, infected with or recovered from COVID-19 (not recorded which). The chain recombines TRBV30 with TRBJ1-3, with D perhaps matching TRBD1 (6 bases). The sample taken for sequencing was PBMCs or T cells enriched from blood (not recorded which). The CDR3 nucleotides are TGTGCCTGGTCACAGGGAGCAGGAAACACCATATATTTT. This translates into CAWSQGAGNTIYF.